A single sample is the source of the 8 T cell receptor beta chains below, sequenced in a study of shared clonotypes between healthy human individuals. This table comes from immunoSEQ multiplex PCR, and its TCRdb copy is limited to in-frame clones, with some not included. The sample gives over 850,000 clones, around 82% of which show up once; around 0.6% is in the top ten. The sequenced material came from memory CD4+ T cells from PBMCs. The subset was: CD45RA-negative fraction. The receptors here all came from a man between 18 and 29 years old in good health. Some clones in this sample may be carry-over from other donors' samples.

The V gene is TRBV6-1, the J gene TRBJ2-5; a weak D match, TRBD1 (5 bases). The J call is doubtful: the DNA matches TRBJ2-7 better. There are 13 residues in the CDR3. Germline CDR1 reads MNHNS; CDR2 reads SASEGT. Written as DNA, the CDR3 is TGTGCCAGCACACAGGTCTTTACCTACGAGCAGTACTTC. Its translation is CASTQVFTYEQYF.

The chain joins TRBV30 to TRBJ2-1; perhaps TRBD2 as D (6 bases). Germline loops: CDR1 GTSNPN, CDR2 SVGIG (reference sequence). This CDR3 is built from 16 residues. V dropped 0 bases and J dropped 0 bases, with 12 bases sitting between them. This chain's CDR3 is CAWSVSGGVSYNEQFF. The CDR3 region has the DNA TGTGCCTGGAGTGTTTCCGGCGGGGTCTCCTACAATGAGCAGTTCTTC.

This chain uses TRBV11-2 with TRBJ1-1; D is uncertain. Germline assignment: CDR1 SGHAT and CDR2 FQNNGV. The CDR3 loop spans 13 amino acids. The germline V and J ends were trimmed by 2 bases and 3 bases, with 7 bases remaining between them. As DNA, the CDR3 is TGTGCCAGCAGCTTATCCCAGCACACTGAAGCTTTCTTT. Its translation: CASSLSQHTEAFF.

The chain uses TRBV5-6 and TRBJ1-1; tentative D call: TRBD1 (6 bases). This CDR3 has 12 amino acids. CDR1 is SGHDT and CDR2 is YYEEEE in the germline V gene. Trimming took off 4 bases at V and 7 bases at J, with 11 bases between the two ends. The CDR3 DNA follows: TGTGCCAGCAGCCCTCAGGGGAATGAAGCTTTCTTT. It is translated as CASSPQGNEAFF.

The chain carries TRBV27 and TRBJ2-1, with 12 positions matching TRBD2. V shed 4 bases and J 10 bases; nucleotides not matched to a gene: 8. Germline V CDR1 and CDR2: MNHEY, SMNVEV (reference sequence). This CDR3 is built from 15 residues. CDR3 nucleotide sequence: TGTGCCAGCAGTTCGCGACTAGCGGGAGTGGGGGAGCAGTTCTTC. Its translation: CASSSRLAGVGEQFF.

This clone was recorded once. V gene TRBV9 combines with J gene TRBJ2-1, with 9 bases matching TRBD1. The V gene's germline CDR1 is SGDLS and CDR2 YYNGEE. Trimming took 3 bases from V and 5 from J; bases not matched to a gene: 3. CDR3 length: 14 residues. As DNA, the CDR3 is TGTGCCAGCAGCGCCCGGGACAGGGACAATGAGCAGTTCTTC. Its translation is CASSARDRDNEQFF.

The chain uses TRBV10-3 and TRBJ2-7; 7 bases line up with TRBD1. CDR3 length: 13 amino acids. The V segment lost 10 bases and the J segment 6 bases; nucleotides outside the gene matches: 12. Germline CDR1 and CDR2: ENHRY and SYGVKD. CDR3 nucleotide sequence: TGTGCCACCAAGGAGGCAGGGGGAGCCGAGCAGTACTTC. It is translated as CATKEAGGAEQYF.

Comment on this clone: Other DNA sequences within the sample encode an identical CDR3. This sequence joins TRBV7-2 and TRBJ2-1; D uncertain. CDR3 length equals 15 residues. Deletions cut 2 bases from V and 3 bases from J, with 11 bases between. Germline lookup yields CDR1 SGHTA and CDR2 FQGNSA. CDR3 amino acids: CASSLSGGSYNEQFF. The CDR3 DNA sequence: TGTGCCAGCAGCTTATCCGGCGGAAGCTACAATGAGCAGTTCTTC. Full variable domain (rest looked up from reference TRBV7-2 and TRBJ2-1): GAGVSQSPSNKVTEKGKDVELRCDPISGHTALYWYRQSLGQGLEFLIYFQGNSAPDKSGLPSDRFSAERTGGSVSTLTIQRTQQEDSAVYLCASSLSGGSYNEQFFGPGTRLTVL.